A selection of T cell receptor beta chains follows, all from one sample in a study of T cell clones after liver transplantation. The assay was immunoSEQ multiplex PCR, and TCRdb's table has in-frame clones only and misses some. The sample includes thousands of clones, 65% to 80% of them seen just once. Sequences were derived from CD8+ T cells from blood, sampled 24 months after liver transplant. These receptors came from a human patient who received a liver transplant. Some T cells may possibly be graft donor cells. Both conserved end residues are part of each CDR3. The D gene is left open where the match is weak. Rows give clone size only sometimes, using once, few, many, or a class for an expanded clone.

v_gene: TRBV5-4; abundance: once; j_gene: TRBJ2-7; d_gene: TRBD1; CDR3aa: CASSSGTELYEQYF; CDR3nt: TGTGCCAGCAGCTCCGGGACAGAGCTCTACGAGCAGTACTTC
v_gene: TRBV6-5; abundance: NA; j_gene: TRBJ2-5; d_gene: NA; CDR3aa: CASSYRGDQETQYF; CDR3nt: TGTGCCAGCAGTTATAGGGGAGACCAAGAGACCCAGTACTTC
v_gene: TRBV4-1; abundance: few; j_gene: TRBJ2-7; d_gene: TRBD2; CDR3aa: CASSQDLAGVDHEQYF; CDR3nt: TGCGCCAGCAGCCAAGACCTAGCGGGAGTAGACCACGAGCAGTACTTC
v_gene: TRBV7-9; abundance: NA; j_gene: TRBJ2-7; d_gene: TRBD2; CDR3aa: CASSSGLALYYEQYF; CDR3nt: TGTGCCAGCAGCTCCGGACTAGCGCTTTACTACGAGCAGTACTTC
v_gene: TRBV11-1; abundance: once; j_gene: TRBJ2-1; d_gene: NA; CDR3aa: CASSLAGDNEQFF; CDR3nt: TGTGCCAGCAGCTTAGCGGGAGATAATGAGCAGTTCTTC
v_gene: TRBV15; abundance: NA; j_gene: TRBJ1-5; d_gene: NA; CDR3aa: CATSTDSNQPQHF; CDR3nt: TGTGCCACCAGCACAGACAGCAATCAGCCCCAGCATTTT
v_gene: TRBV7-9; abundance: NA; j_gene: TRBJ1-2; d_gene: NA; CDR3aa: CASSSAQNYGYTF; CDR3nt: TGTGCCAGCAGCTCCGCACAGAACTATGGCTACACCTTC
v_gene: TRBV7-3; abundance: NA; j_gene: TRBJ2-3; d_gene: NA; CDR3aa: CASSLAGASTDTQYF; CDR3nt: TGTGCCAGCAGCTTGGCGGGGGCCAGCACAGATACGCAGTATTTT
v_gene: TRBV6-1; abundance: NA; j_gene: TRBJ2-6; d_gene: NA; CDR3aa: CASSEQGSGANVLTF; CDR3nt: TGTGCCAGCAGTGAACAGGGCTCTGGGGCCAACGTCCTGACTTTC
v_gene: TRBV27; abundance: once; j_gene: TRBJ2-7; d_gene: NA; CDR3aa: CASSPTGDFSYEQYF; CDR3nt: TGTGCCAGCAGTCCTACAGGGGACTTTTCCTACGAGCAGTACTTC
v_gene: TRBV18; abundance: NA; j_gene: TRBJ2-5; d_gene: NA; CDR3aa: CASSPPQNIQETQYF; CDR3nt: TGTGCCAGCTCACCACCCCAGAACATTCAAGAGACCCAGTACTTC